These 28 T cell receptor beta chains were all obtained from the same sample, sequenced in a study of cytomegalovirus exposure and HLA in healthy donors. PCR was performed using 60 Vbeta and 13 Jbeta primers. TCRdb's copy holds only in-frame clones and misses some; the assay was immunoSEQ multiplex PCR. The table lists roughly 55,000 clones, with 8.9% in the top ten. The sequenced sample was PBMCs. The receptors come from a man aged 50 to 59 in good health and CMV-seropositive.

This chain joins TRBV5-1 and TRBJ1-5, with D uncertain. Germline assignment: CDR1 SGHRS and CDR2 YFSETQ. With 0 bases removed from V and 4 bases from J, the gap between germline ends came to 11 bases. The CDR3 sequence is 15 residues long. The CDR3 reads CASSLDTPGNQPQHF. DNA for the CDR3: TGCGCCAGCAGCTTGGACACTCCCGGGAATCAGCCCCAGCATTTT. Full variable domain (missing parts from reference TRBV5-1 and TRBJ1-5): KAGVTQTPRYLIKTRGQQVTLSCSPISGHRSVSWYQQTPGQGLQFLFEYFSETQRNKGNFPGRFSGRQFSNSRSEMNVSTLELGDSALYLCASSLDTPGNQPQHFGDGTRLSIL.

V gene TRBV6-5 combines with J gene TRBJ1-1, with D possibly being TRBD1 (5 bases). V dropped 2 bases and J dropped 6 bases, with 16 bases sitting between them. The length of the CDR3 is 15 residues. The V gene's germline CDR1 is MNHEY and CDR2 SVGAGI. The CDR3 DNA sequence: TGTGCCAGCAGTTACAGAACAAGCCGGGGGGCTGAAGCTTTCTTT. It is translated as CASSYRTSRGAEAFF.

This chain joins TRBV5-4 and TRBJ2-3; TRBD2 matches at 8 bases. The CDR3 spans 15 residues. Germline-derived CDR1 and CDR2 are SGHNT and YYREEE (reference sequence). The V segment lost 0 bases and the J segment 4 bases; nucleotides outside the gene matches: 4. In DNA form, the CDR3 reads TGTGCCAGCAGCTTGGCCGGGACTAGTTCAGATACGCAGTATTTT. Translation: CASSLAGTSSDTQYF. Supplemented by reference TRBV5-4 and TRBJ2-3, the full variable domain reads ETGVTQSPTHLIKTRGQQVTLRCSSQSGHNTVSWYQQALGQGPQFIFQYYREEENGRGNFPPRFSGLQFPNYSSELNVNALELDDSALYLCASSLAGTSSDTQYFGPGTRLTVL.

As to this clone: One junction end does not reproduce the germline sequence, and a read error may be involved. V gene TRBV18 combines with J gene TRBJ1-1; D is perhaps TRBD1 (6 bases). Germline assignment: CDR1 KGHSH and CDR2 LQKENI. There are 13 residues in the CDR3. The CDR3 coding sequence is TGTGCCAGCTCCCCACTACAGGGAAATGAAGCTTTCTTT. This codes for CASSPLQGNEAFF.

The chain recombines TRBV18 with TRBJ1-1, with 10 nucleotides matching TRBD1. V was pared by 5 bases and J by 6 bases, with 9 bases of the junction left unmatched. CDR3 length: 15 residues. Germline V gives CDR1 KGHSH, CDR2 LQKENI. DNA of the CDR3: TGTGCCAGCTCAAAACCGGGACAGGGGAGCCCTGAAGCTTTCTTT. It encodes CASSKPGQGSPEAFF.

The genes are TRBV7-2 and TRBJ2-7; D might be TRBD2 (6 bases). Deletions cut 8 bases from V and 4 bases from J, with 18 bases between. Germline V gene lookup returns CDR1 SGHTA and CDR2 FQGNSA. CDR3 length: 14 amino acids. Written as DNA, the CDR3 is TGTGCCAGCCGACTGGGCGGGGCTAATTACGAGCAGTACTTC. Encoded protein: CASRLGGANYEQYF.

The chain is built from TRBV4-1 and TRBJ2-1; D gene unclear. Trimming left V 1 base short and J 4 bases short, with 14 bases between. Germline V lookup: CDR1 MGHRA, CDR2 YSYEKL. This CDR3 comprises 16 residues. The CDR3 spells CASSQVSIQAYNEQFF. The CDR3 nucleotides read TGCGCCAGCAGCCAAGTATCGATTCAGGCTTACAATGAGCAGTTCTTC.

Written as DNA, the CDR3 is TGCAGCCTAGTACTGGGGAACACTGAAGCTTTCTTT. It specifies CSLVLGNTEAFF. V is TRBV29-1 and J is TRBJ1-1; D remains ambiguous. The ends were cut back, 8 bases at V and 1 base at J, with 11 bases in the middle. There are 12 residues in the CDR3. Germline V CDR1 and CDR2: SQVTM, ANQGSEA.

The rearrangement uses TRBV30 and TRBJ1-1; a possible D gene is TRBD1 (6 bases). The CDR3 is 14 amino acids. Trimming stripped 5 bases from V and 3 bases from J, with 16 bases between. CDR1 and CDR2 (germline): GTSNPN, SVGIG (reference sequence). CDR3 DNA: TGTGCCTGGTCATGGGACACGGCTTACACTGAAGCTTTCTTT. Encoded protein: CAWSWDTAYTEAFF. Combining the CDR3 with reference TRBV30 and TRBJ1-1 gives the whole variable domain SQTIHQWPATLVQPVGSPLSLECTVEGTSNPNLYWYRQAAGRGLQLLFYSVGIGQISSEVPQNLSASRPQDRQFILSSKKLLLSDSGFYLCAWSWDTAYTEAFFGQGTRLTVV.

The chain has TRBV7-2 and TRBJ2-3; the match to TRBD2 covers 8 bases. Germline CDR1 and CDR2: SGHTA and FQGNSA. Trimming removed 4 bases from V and 4 bases from J; junction bases left unmatched: 10. The CDR3 runs to 16 residues. Written as DNA, the CDR3 is TGTGCCAGCAGCTCCTTGGGCAGCGGGAGCGCAGATACGCAGTATTTT. This translates into CASSSLGSGSADTQYF.

CDR3 in DNA: TGCGCCAGCGGGACAGGGGGCAAGGAGCAGTACTTC. This sequence encodes CASGTGGKEQYF. The V and J genes are TRBV5-1 and TRBJ2-7; 12 bases align to TRBD1. V trimming: 7 bases; J trimming: 7 bases; junction bases outside the gene matches: 3. This CDR3 is built from 12 residues. CDR1 is SGHRS and CDR2 is YFSETQ in the germline V gene.

The chain uses TRBV6-5 and TRBJ2-1; TRBD1 is a possible D gene (6 bases). Trimming cost V 8 bases and J 4 bases, with 12 bases left between them. The CDR3 totals 13 residues. Germline V gene lookup returns CDR1 MNHEY and CDR2 SVGAGI. CDR3 in DNA: TGTGCCAGCGGAGGACAGTATTACAATGAGCAGTTCTTC. Encoded protein: CASGGQYYNEQFF.

This chain joins TRBV2 and TRBJ2-5, with 7 bases aligning to TRBD1. The closer fit of TRBJ2-7 to the DNA end suggests the J call may be wrong. Germline loops: CDR1 SNHLY, CDR2 FYNNEI. CDR3 length equals 12 residues. This chain's CDR3 is CASSQQGYEQYF. In nucleotides, the CDR3 is TGTGCCAGCAGCCAACAGGGGTACGAGCAGTACTTC.

The J gene is TRBJ2-3, the V gene TRBV4-2; tentatively, D is TRBD1 (5 bases). V lost 1 base to trimming and J lost 3 bases, with 17 bases between them. The CDR3 covers 17 residues. Per germline, CDR1 LGHNA and CDR2 YNFKEQ. The CDR3 loop reads CASSQATGSYVTDTQYF. The CDR3 nucleotides read TGTGCCAGCAGCCAAGCCACAGGCTCCTACGTGACAGATACGCAGTATTTT.

V usage is TRBV6-5 and J usage is TRBJ1-5; TRBD1 aligns across 8 bases. The germline CDR1 and CDR2 sequences are MNHEY and SVGAGI. V trimming: 5 bases; J trimming: 1 base; junction bases outside the gene matches: 1. This CDR3 region has 14 residues. As DNA, the CDR3 is TGTGCCAGCAGTCAGGGGGCGAGCAATCAGCCCCAGCATTTT. Its translation: CASSQGASNQPQHF.

The V and J genes are TRBV4-1 and TRBJ1-6, with D possibly being TRBD1 (5 bases). The V and J ends lost 0 bases and 7 bases respectively, with 10 bases between them. CDR3 length: 15 residues. Germline CDR1 reads MGHRA; CDR2 reads YSYEKL. Here the CDR3 reads CASSQDGGANSPLHF. The CDR3 nucleotides are TGCGCCAGCAGCCAAGATGGCGGGGCCAATTCACCCCTCCACTTT.

The J gene is TRBJ2-2, the V gene TRBV5-1, with 7 bases lining up with TRBD1. Germline lookup yields CDR1 SGHRS and CDR2 YFSETQ. The V and J ends lost 4 bases and 7 bases, in that order; junction bases with no gene match: 7. The CDR3 covers 14 residues. The chain's CDR3 is CASSVDRSVGELFF. The CDR3 DNA reads TGCGCCAGCAGCGTGGACAGGAGCGTCGGGGAGCTGTTTTTT.

The chain couples TRBV7-9 to TRBJ2-7; possible D gene TRBD1, 6 bases. This CDR3 has 14 residues. The V gene lost 8 bases and the J gene lost 3 bases, with 17 bases spanning the gap. Germline CDR1 SEHNR, CDR2 FQNEAQ (reference sequence). CDR3 nucleotides: TGTGCCAGCGAGGCCCGGGACAAACGCTACGAGCAGTACTTC. Its protein product is CASEARDKRYEQYF.

This rearrangement joins TRBV4-3 to TRBJ1-1, with 9 positions matching TRBD1. V was clipped by 3 bases and J by 3 bases; unmatched bases: 5. Germline CDR1 reads LGHNA; CDR2 reads YSLEER. The CDR3 spans 15 residues. CDR3 in amino acids: CASSQGQGRDTEAFF. Here the CDR3 DNA reads TGCGCCAGCAGCCAGGGACAGGGCCGGGACACTGAAGCTTTCTTT.

The chain carries TRBV19 and TRBJ2-2, with 9 bases lining up with TRBD2. Trimming cost V 10 bases and J 3 bases; bases outside gene matches: 6. This CDR3 comprises 14 residues. Germline V gives CDR1 LNHDA, CDR2 SQIVND (reference sequence). The CDR3: CATAGGQDTGELFF. The CDR3 nucleotides are TGTGCCACCGCGGGGGGGCAGGACACCGGGGAGCTGTTTTTT.

J is TRBJ2-5 and V is TRBV4-3; TRBD2 is a possible D gene (5 bases). Between the trimmed V and J ends, which lost 1 base and 2 bases, there was a span of 14 bases. This CDR3 region has 16 residues. Germline CDR1 and CDR2: LGHNA and YSLEER. The CDR3 region is CASSQGDIARQETQYF. The CDR3 region has the DNA TGCGCCAGCAGCCAAGGGGATATAGCGAGGCAAGAGACCCAGTACTTC.

CDR3 nucleotides: TGTGCCAGCAGCCAACCCAAAGGACAGGGGGCTGATGAAGCTTTCTTT. This codes for CASSQPKGQGADEAFF. This chain connects TRBV4-2 to TRBJ1-1, with 11 bases matching TRBD1. Per germline, CDR1 LGHNA and CDR2 YNFKEQ. The CDR3 is made up of 16 amino acids. V lost 2 bases to trimming and J lost 7 bases; unmatched junction nucleotides: 9.

About this clone: Mismatch with germline at one junction end may stem from a read error. V usage is TRBV7-2 and J usage is TRBJ1-5, with no clear D. This CDR3 spans 12 amino acids. The germline V gene has CDR1 SGHTA and CDR2 FQGNSA. For the CDR3, the DNA is TGTGCCAGCAGATTAGGGCCACGGCCCCAGCATTTT. Its translation is CASRLGPRPQHF.

This chain joins TRBV5-1 and TRBJ2-3; 7 bases match TRBD2. Losses at the gene ends were 0 bases for V and 0 bases for J; bases not matched to a gene: 1. This CDR3 has 15 residues. CDR1 and CDR2 from the germline V gene are SGHRS and YFSETQ. CDR3 residues: CASSLGGGSTDTQYF. DNA for the CDR3: TGCGCCAGCAGCTTGGGGGGAGGGAGCACAGATACGCAGTATTTT. Filled out from reference TRBV5-1 and TRBJ2-3, the complete variable domain reads KAGVTQTPRYLIKTRGQQVTLSCSPISGHRSVSWYQQTPGQGLQFLFEYFSETQRNKGNFPGRFSGRQFSNSRSEMNVSTLELGDSALYLCASSLGGGSTDTQYFGPGTRLTVL.

The rearrangement uses TRBV4-1 and TRBJ2-3, with D perhaps matching TRBD2 (7 bases). The CDR3 contains 15 residues. The germline CDR1 and CDR2 sequences are MGHRA and YSYEKL. Deletions cut 1 base from V and 4 bases from J, with 12 bases between. The CDR3 nucleotides are TGCGCCAGCAGCCAAGGAGGGGGGGCAGCAGATACGCAGTATTTT. Translated: CASSQGGGAADTQYF.

The V call is TRBV7-6, the J call TRBJ1-1, with TRBD1 identical over 11 bases. CDR3 size: 15 residues. Germline values: CDR1 SGHVS, CDR2 FNYEAQ. After removal of 1 base from V and 5 bases from J, the junction contained 3 bases not matched to a gene. The CDR3 region is CASSLGTGGPTEAFF. CDR3 coding DNA: TGTGCCAGCAGCTTAGGGACAGGGGGCCCGACTGAAGCTTTCTTT.

The chain links TRBV7-9 to TRBJ1-4; D gene ambiguous. The CDR3 totals 14 residues. CDR1 is SEHNR, CDR2 FQNEAQ, per germline (reference sequence). Trimming removed 3 bases at V and 4 bases at J, with 9 bases between. The CDR3 loop is CASSFWTINEKLFF. The CDR3 DNA sequence: TGTGCCAGCAGCTTTTGGACTATTAATGAAAAACTGTTTTTT.

The CDR3 DNA sequence: TGTGCCTGGAGGTCAGGACTAGCGGGGCGGCAAGAGACCCAGTACTTC. Its translation is CAWRSGLAGRQETQYF. The chain recombines TRBV30 with TRBJ2-5; 12 bases match TRBD2. The CDR3 runs to 16 residues. Germline CDR1 is GTSNPN and CDR2 is SVGIG (reference sequence). V shed 3 bases, J shed 2 bases, and the junction held 7 bases outside the gene matches.